This TCR beta chain originates from a study of shared clonotypes between healthy human individuals. Study overall: Each donor had three CD4 naive, three CD4 memory, two CD8 naive and one CD8 memory plate. Study-level findings and limits: Relative to their counterparts shared across all four donors, non-shared clonotypes exhibited diminished generation probabilities.

The authors split each subset's genomic DNA evenly across several immunoSEQ plates. Sequencing was performed with immunoSEQ multiplex PCR; in TCRdb, only in-frame clones are kept and a portion is missing. The sample contains under 1 million clones, about 97% of which appear only once. The naive CD8 population came from CD45RO-negative cells selected for CCR7, without terminally differentiated effector memory CD45RA+ cells. All participating donors were Caucasian adults from Nashville, Tennessee. Comments on this clone: The antigen is undetermined.

Sequencing input: naive CD8+ T cells sorted from blood. The TCR was taken from a man aged 30 to 39 in good health.

In nucleotides, the CDR3 is TGTGCCAGTAGTGCCTATCCTCTAGCGGGGAGCTCCTACAATGAGCAGTTCTTC. It yields the protein CASSAYPLAGSSYNEQFF. The rearrangement links TRBV19 to TRBJ2-1, with 9 bases matching TRBD2. This CDR3 has 18 amino acids. The germline gives CDR1 LNHDA, CDR2 SQIVND (reference sequence). Trimming took 5 bases from V and 0 from J; bases not matched to a gene: 11.